These 28 T cell receptor beta chains share one sample of origin, sequenced in a study of blood T cell repertoires in COVID-19. Repertoires were generated with immunoSEQ multiplex PCR, while TCRdb's copy carries only in-frame clones and drops some. The sample records about 250,000 clones, approximately 91% being singletons. What was sequenced was peripheral blood. These receptor sequences come from a man under 40 with COVID-19, enrolled during active disease.

The CDR3 loop reads CASSLARGGNSPLHF. CDR3 coding DNA: TGTGCCAGCAGCTTAGCGAGGGGAGGGAATTCACCCCTCCACTTT. This chain connects TRBV7-9 to TRBJ1-6, with D perhaps TRBD1 (5 bases). Germline V gives CDR1 SEHNR, CDR2 FQNEAQ (reference sequence). The CDR3 totals 15 residues. Trimming pared 0 bases from V and 7 bases from J, leaving 10 bases between.

The chain joins TRBV10-1 to TRBJ1-4; D gene unclear. The CDR3 is 13 amino acids. Germline CDR1 WNHNN, CDR2 SYGVQD (reference sequence). Trimming shortened V by 4 bases and J by 8 bases, and 11 bases separated the two germline ends. The CDR3 nucleotides are TGCGCCAGCAGTGCAGACTACGGGGAAAAACTGTTTTTT. Its translation: CASSADYGEKLFF.

The chain recombines TRBV5-1 with TRBJ2-6; D gene unclear. V was trimmed by 0 bases and J by 6 bases, leaving 7 bases between them. This CDR3 has 14 amino acids. From germline, CDR1 is SGHRS and CDR2 YFSETQ. CDR3: CASSLDFEANVLTF. CDR3 sequence (DNA): TGCGCCAGCAGCTTGGACTTTGAGGCCAACGTCCTGACTTTC.

The chain is built from TRBV19 and TRBJ1-5, with a possible D match to TRBD1 (6 bases). Per the germline V gene, CDR1 is LNHDA and CDR2 is SQIVND (reference sequence). The V end lost 5 bases, the J end lost 2 bases, and 22 bases lay between the germline ends. The CDR3 covers 18 residues. In DNA form, the CDR3 reads TGTGCCAGTAGTCTTCGGACCGGGGGGGCCGGGGGCAATCAGCCCCAGCATTTT. This translates into CASSLRTGGAGGNQPQHF.

This clone was seen only once. The V gene is TRBV15, the J gene TRBJ1-5; unclear D gene. The germline V gene encodes CDR1 LNHNV and CDR2 YYDKDF (reference sequence). V gave up 0 bases and J gave up 4 bases, with 10 bases separating them. This CDR3 has 15 amino acids. The DNA of the CDR3 is TGTGCCACCAGCAGAGATCTGGGCCTAAATCAGCCCCAGCATTTT. Protein product: CATSRDLGLNQPQHF.

The gene calls are TRBV10-3 and TRBJ2-3; the D gene is possibly TRBD2 (7 bases). The germline CDR1 and CDR2 sequences are ENHRY and SYGVKD. Trimming removed 3 bases at V and 5 bases at J, with 18 bases between. The CDR3 loop spans 16 amino acids. Here the CDR3 DNA reads TGTGCCATCAGTGAAGGTCCGGGGGGCCCCGGAGATACGCAGTATTTT. Translated: CAISEGPGGPGDTQYF.

The chain uses TRBV28 and TRBJ1-5; D unresolved. V was trimmed by 1 base and J by 7 bases, leaving 17 bases between them. The CDR3 runs to 16 residues. CDR1 is MDHEN, CDR2 SYDVKM, per germline. DNA of the CDR3: TGTGCCAGCAGTTTATTTTTAGGAGGTGTGTTACAGCCCCAGCATTTT. Residues: CASSLFLGGVLQPQHF.

The chain has TRBV11-2 and TRBJ1-1, with TRBD1 identical over 7 bases. Germline assignment: CDR1 SGHAT and CDR2 FQNNGV. With 5 bases clipped from V and 4 bases from J, the junction kept 13 bases outside the gene matches. The CDR3 runs to 16 residues. In nucleotides, the CDR3 is TGTGCCAGCAGCCCCCGACAGGGACAGTCGAGCACTGAAGCTTTCTTT. Amino acid sequence: CASSPRQGQSSTEAFF. The complete variable domain, with remaining parts taken from reference TRBV11-2 and TRBJ1-1, reads EAGVAQSPRYKIIEKRQSVAFWCNPISGHATLYWYQQILGQGPKLLIQFQNNGVVDDSQLPKDRFSAERLKGVDSTLKIQPAKLEDSAVYLCASSPRQGQSSTEAFFGQGTRLTVV.

This chain joins TRBV5-1 and TRBJ2-5; D is possibly TRBD1 (6 bases). Per germline, CDR1 SGHRS and CDR2 YFSETQ. The CDR3 has 14 amino acids. The V end lost 4 bases, the J end lost 5 bases, and 15 bases lay between the germline ends. As DNA, the CDR3 is TGCGCCAGCAGCATCCAACAGGGTGGGGAGACCCAGTACTTC. Protein: CASSIQQGGETQYF.

This rearrangement joins TRBV7-9 to TRBJ1-4; 7 nucleotides match TRBD1. The CDR3 loop spans 15 amino acids. Germline CDR1 is SEHNR and CDR2 is FQNEAQ (reference sequence). V lost 1 base to trimming and J lost 5 bases; unmatched junction nucleotides: 4. DNA of the CDR3: TGTGCCAGCAGCTTAGGCTTACAGGGGAATGAAAAACTGTTTTTT. It specifies CASSLGLQGNEKLFF.

The rearrangement joins TRBV5-1 to TRBJ1-2; D might be TRBD1 (6 bases). The CDR3 totals 14 residues. The V gene's germline CDR1 is SGHRS and CDR2 YFSETQ. The V end was cut by 1 base, the J end by 8 bases, with 15 bases between. The CDR3, as DNA: TGCGCCAGCAGCTTGCGGGGGGGCGCGAACGGCTACACCTTC. Its protein is CASSLRGGANGYTF. Full variable domain (remainder filled in from reference TRBV5-1 and TRBJ1-2): KAGVTQTPRYLIKTRGQQVTLSCSPISGHRSVSWYQQTPGQGLQFLFEYFSETQRNKGNFPGRFSGRQFSNSRSEMNVSTLELGDSALYLCASSLRGGANGYTFGSGTRLTVV.

The rearrangement joins TRBV3-1 (or the pseudogene TRBV3-2) to TRBJ1-4; perhaps TRBD1 as D (6 bases). This CDR3 has 14 amino acids. Germline V gene sequence: CDR1 LGHDT, CDR2 YNNKEL (reference sequence). The V end lost 4 bases, the J end lost 8 bases, and 14 bases lay between the germline ends. CDR3 region: CASSRGGAREKLFF. The CDR3, as DNA: TGTGCCAGCAGCCGTGGGGGGGCACGGGAAAAACTGTTTTTT.

The chain links TRBV6-2 or TRBV6-3 to TRBJ2-5; the match to TRBD1 covers 7 bases. The germline CDR1 and CDR2 sequences are MNHEY and SVGEGT. The CDR3 covers 15 residues. Trimming took 5 bases from V and 4 from J; bases not matched to a gene: 10. This chain's CDR3 is CASSDGSGGRETQYF. The CDR3 nucleotides are TGTGCCAGCAGTGATGGTTCAGGGGGAAGAGAGACCCAGTACTTC.

The chain uses TRBV5-1 and TRBJ1-3, with 7 bases that match TRBD1. The germline V gene has CDR1 SGHRS and CDR2 YFSETQ. The J segment lost 0 bases and the V segment lost 4 bases, leaving 16 bases of the junction unmatched. The CDR3 contains 19 residues. The CDR3 DNA follows: TGCGCCAGCAGCGGGAGTACTCCGGGACAGCTGTTCTCTGGAAACACCATATATTTT. Protein product: CASSGSTPGQLFSGNTIYF.

This chain joins TRBV9 and TRBJ2-4; TRBD2 might be the D (6 bases). Looked up from germline, CDR1 is SGDLS and CDR2 is YYNGEE. The CDR3 contains 16 residues. The V end was cut by 0 bases, the J end by 2 bases, with 12 bases between. The CDR3 DNA sequence: TGTGCCAGCAGCGTAGATCCAGGAGGGACCAAAAACATTCAGTACTTC. Translation: CASSVDPGGTKNIQYF.

V and J are TRBV5-4 and TRBJ1-2, with D tentatively TRBD1 (5 bases). Trimming shortened V by 4 bases and J by 7 bases, and 14 bases separated the two germline ends. The CDR3 extends over 13 amino acids. Germline V CDR1 and CDR2: SGHNT, YYREEE (reference sequence). This CDR3 reads CASSDREGTGYTF. Here the CDR3 DNA reads TGTGCCAGCAGCGACCGGGAGGGGACTGGCTACACCTTC.

This rearrangement joins TRBV28 to TRBJ1-2; 10 bases are shared with TRBD1. V was pared by 4 bases and J by 1 base, with 12 bases of the junction left unmatched. The CDR3 has 18 amino acids. The germline V gene encodes CDR1 MDHEN and CDR2 SYDVKM. CDR3 protein: CASSSGQGTLDNNYGYTF. As DNA, the CDR3 is TGTGCCAGCAGTTCGGGACAGGGGACTCTCGATAATAACTATGGCTACACCTTC.

The chain links TRBV27 to TRBJ1-2, with D unresolved. Germline V gives CDR1 MNHEY, CDR2 SMNVEV (reference sequence). Trimming pared 5 bases from V and 4 bases from J, leaving 17 bases between. The CDR3 is made up of 15 amino acids. The CDR3 bases are TGTGCCAGCAGTCCCGCCCCCTCACGTAGCTATGGCTACACCTTC. Residues: CASSPAPSRSYGYTF.

V gene TRBV5-4 combines with J gene TRBJ1-3; 9 positions agree with TRBD1. V lost 0 bases, J lost 0 bases, and 4 bases stayed unmatched. Looked up from germline, CDR1 is SGHNT and CDR2 is YYREEE (reference sequence). This CDR3 is built from 17 residues. The CDR3 DNA follows: TGTGCCAGCAGCTTGGGAGGGACAGGGAGCTCTGGAAACACCATATATTTT. It yields the protein CASSLGGTGSSGNTIYF.

The chain joins TRBV9 to TRBJ1-2; possibly TRBD1 for D (6 bases). The CDR3 length is 16 residues. In germline, CDR1 is SGDLS, CDR2 YYNGEE. With 0 bases removed from V and 2 bases from J, the gap between germline ends came to 14 bases. Here the CDR3 DNA reads TGTGCCAGCAGCGTAGAAGGTGGGCAGGGGAACTATGGCTACACCTTC. As protein: CASSVEGGQGNYGYTF. Complete variable domain (other parts from reference TRBV9 and TRBJ1-2): DSGVTQTPKHLITATGQRVTLRCSPRSGDLSVYWYQQSLDQGLQFLIQYYNGEERAKGNILERFSAQQFPDLHSELNLSSLELGDSALYFCASSVEGGQGNYGYTFGSGTRLTVV.

This chain joins TRBV6-5 and TRBJ1-5; D ambiguous. CDR1 is MNHEY and CDR2 is SVGAGI in the germline V gene. The CDR3 contains 14 residues. The V end lost 0 bases, the J end lost 9 bases, and 12 bases lay between the germline ends. CDR3 DNA sequence: TGTGCCAGCAGTTACTCCGGGAGAAGGACGCCCCAGCATTTT. Amino acid sequence: CASSYSGRRTPQHF.

The rearrangement joins TRBV19 to TRBJ2-1; possibly TRBD1 for D (5 bases). This CDR3 contains 12 residues. Germline V CDR1 and CDR2: LNHDA, SQIVND (reference sequence). DNA for the CDR3: TGTGCTACGAGAAGGGGCAGGGATGAGCAGTTCTTC. Translating it yields CATRRGRDEQFF.

The chain has TRBV7-7 and TRBJ2-3, with D tentatively TRBD1 (6 bases). Germline CDR1 reads SSHAT; CDR2 reads FNYEAQ (reference sequence). Trimming left V 5 bases short and J 7 bases short, with 16 bases between. This CDR3 is 14 amino acids long. CDR3 sequence (DNA): TGTGCCAGCAGCCAGGATCAGGACAGAAATACGCAGTATTTT. Its protein is CASSQDQDRNTQYF.

The genes are TRBV6-5 and TRBJ2-5; 9 bases line up with TRBD2. J gave up 3 bases and V 7 bases, and 6 bases lay outside the gene matches. The CDR3 has 14 amino acids. Germline CDR1 MNHEY, CDR2 SVGAGI. The CDR3 protein is CASTSGASKETQYF. Here the CDR3 DNA reads TGTGCCAGCACTAGCGGGGCCTCGAAAGAGACCCAGTACTTC.

A single count supports this clone. The gene calls are TRBV3-1 (or the pseudogene TRBV3-2) and TRBJ2-7; tentative D call: TRBD2 (6 bases). The germline gives CDR1 LGHDT, CDR2 YNNKEL (reference sequence). V was shortened by 4 bases and J by 6 bases, with 10 bases between the two germline ends. The CDR3 is 12 residues long. CDR3 DNA sequence: TGTGCCAGCAGCCCGACTAGGGGCGAGCAGTACTTC. Translation gives CASSPTRGEQYF.

The chain combines TRBV28 with TRBJ2-7; TRBD1 agrees at 10 bases. The CDR3 is made up of 15 amino acids. The V gene's germline CDR1 is MDHEN and CDR2 SYDVKM. J lost 4 bases, V lost 6 bases, and 9 bases had no gene match. The CDR3 loop is CASSMPGQGQYEQYF. Here the CDR3 DNA reads TGTGCCAGCAGCATGCCGGGACAGGGGCAGTACGAGCAGTACTTC.

This clone was seen a handful of times. The CDR3 protein is CATSIPGWPTGSTEAFF. The CDR3 DNA reads as TGTGCCACCAGCATCCCTGGATGGCCGACGGGTAGCACTGAAGCTTTCTTT. This chain connects TRBV15 to TRBJ1-1; D gene uncertain. Germline lookup yields CDR1 LNHNV and CDR2 YYDKDF (reference sequence). This CDR3 spans 17 amino acids. Trimming stripped 4 bases from V and 4 bases from J, with 22 bases between.

A few counts support this clone. This chain links TRBV3-1 (or the pseudogene TRBV3-2) with TRBJ1-2, with D tentatively TRBD1 (6 bases). CDR3 length: 12 residues. Trimming took 4 bases from V and 8 from J, leaving 11 bases between them. Germline CDR1 is LGHDT and CDR2 is YNNKEL (reference sequence). The chain's CDR3 is CASSLTGGGYTF. DNA for the CDR3: TGTGCCAGCAGCCTGACAGGTGGAGGCTACACCTTC.